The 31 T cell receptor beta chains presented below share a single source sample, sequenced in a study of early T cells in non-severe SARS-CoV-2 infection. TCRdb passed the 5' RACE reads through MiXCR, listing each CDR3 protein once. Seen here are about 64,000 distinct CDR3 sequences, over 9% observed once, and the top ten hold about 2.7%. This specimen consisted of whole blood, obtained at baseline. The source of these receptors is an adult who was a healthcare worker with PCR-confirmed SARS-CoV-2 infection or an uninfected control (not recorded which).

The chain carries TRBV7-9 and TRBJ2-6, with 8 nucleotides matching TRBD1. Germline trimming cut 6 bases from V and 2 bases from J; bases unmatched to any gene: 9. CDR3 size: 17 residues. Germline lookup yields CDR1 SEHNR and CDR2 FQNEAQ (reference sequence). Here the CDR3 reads CASSQDRVQAGANVLTF. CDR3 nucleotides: TGTGCCAGCAGTCAGGACAGGGTACAAGCTGGGGCCAACGTCCTGACTTTC.

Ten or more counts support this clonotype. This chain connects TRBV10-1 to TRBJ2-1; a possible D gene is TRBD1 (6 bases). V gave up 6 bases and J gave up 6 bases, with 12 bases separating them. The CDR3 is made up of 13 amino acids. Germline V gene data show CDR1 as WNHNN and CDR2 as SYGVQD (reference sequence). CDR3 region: CASSAGTPNEQFF. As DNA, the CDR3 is TGCGCCAGCAGCGCAGGGACACCCAATGAGCAGTTCTTC.

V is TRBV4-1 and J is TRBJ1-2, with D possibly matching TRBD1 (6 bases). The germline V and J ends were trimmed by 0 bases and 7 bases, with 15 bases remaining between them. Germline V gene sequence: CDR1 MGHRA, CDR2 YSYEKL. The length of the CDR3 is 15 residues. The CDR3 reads CASSQDEYRASGYTF. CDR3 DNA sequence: TGCGCCAGCAGCCAAGATGAGTACAGGGCTTCTGGCTACACCTTC.

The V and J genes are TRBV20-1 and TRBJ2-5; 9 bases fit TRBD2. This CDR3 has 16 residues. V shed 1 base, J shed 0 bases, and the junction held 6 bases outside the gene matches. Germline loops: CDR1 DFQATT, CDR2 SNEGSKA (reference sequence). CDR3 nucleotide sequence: TGCAGTGCTAGAGTTGTGGCTAGCGGGGACCAAGAGACCCAGTACTTC. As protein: CSARVVASGDQETQYF.

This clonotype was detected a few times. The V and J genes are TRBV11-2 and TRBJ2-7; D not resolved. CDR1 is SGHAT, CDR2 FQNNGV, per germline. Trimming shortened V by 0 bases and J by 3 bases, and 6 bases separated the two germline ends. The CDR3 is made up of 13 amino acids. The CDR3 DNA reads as TGTGCCAGCAGCTTAGATTTACTCTACGAGCAGTACTTC. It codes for CASSLDLLYEQYF.

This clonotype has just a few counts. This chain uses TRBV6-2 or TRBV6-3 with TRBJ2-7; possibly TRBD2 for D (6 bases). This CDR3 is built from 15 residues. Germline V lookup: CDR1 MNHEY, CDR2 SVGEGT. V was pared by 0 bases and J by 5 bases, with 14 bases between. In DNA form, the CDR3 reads TGTGCCAGCAGTTACTCACAGGAGGGGAAGGACGAGCAGTACTTC. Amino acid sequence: CASSYSQEGKDEQYF.

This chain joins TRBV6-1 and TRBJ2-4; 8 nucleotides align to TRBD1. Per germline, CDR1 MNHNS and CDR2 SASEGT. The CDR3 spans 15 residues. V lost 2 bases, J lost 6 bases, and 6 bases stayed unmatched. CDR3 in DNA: TGTGCCAGCAGTGAATTTTGGGGACAGGTAAACATTCAGTACTTC. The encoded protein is CASSEFWGQVNIQYF.

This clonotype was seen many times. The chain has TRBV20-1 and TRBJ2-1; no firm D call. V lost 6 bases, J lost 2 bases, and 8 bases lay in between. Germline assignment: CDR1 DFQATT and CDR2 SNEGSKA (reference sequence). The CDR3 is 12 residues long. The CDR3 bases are TGCAGTGCAGAGATAACCTACAATGAGCAGTTCTTC. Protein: CSAEITYNEQFF.

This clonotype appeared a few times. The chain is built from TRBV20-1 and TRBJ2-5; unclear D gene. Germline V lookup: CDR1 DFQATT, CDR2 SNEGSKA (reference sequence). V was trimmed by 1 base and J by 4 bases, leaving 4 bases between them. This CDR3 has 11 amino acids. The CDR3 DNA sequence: TGCAGTGCTAGAGTCGGAGAGACCCAGTACTTC. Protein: CSARVGETQYF.

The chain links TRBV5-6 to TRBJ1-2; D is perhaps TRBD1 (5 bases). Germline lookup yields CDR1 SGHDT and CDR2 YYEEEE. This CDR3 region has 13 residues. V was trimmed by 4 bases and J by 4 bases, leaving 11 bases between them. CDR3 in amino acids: CASSIERGYGYTF. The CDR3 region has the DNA TGTGCCAGCAGCATCGAAAGGGGCTATGGCTACACCTTC.

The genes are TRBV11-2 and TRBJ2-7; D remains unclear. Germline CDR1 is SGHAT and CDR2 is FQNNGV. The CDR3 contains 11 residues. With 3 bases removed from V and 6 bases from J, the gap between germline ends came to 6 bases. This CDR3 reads CASSFGIEQYF. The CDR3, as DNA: TGTGCCAGCAGCTTCGGTATCGAGCAGTACTTC.

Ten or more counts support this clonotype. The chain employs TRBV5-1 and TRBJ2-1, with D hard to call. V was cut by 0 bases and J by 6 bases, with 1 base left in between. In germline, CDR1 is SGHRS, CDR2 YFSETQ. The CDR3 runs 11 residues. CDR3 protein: CASSLANEQFF. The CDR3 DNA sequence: TGCGCCAGCAGCTTGGCCAATGAGCAGTTCTTC. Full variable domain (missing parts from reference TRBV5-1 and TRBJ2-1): KAGVTQTPRYLIKTRGQQVTLSCSPISGHRSVSWYQQTPGQGLQFLFEYFSETQRNKGNFPGRFSGRQFSNSRSEMNVSTLELGDSALYLCASSLANEQFFGPGTRLTVL.

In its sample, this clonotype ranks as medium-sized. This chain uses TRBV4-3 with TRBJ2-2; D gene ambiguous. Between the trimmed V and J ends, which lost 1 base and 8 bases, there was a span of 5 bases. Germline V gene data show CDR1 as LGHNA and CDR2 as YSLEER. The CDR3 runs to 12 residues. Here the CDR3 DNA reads TGCGCCAGCAGCCAAGTTCGAGGGGAGCTGTTTTTT. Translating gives CASSQVRGELFF.

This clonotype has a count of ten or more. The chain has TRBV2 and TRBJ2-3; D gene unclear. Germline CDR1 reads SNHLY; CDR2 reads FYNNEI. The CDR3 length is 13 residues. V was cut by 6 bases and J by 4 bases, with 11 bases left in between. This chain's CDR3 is CASRKAVADTQYF. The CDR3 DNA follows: TGTGCCAGCAGAAAGGCAGTGGCAGATACGCAGTATTTT. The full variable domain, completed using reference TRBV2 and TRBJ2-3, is EPEVTQTPSHQVTQMGQEVILRCVPISNHLYFYWYRQILGQKVEFLVSFYNNEISEKSEIFDDQFSVERPDGSNFTLKIRSTKLEDSAMYFCASRKAVADTQYFGPGTRLTVL.

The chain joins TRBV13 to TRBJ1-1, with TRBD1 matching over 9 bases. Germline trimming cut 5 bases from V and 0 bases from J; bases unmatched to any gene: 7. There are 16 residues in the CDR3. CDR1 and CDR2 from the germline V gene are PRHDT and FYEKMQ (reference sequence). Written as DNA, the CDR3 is TGTGCCAGCAGCCAAGACAGGGGGGGCATGAACACTGAAGCTTTCTTT. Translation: CASSQDRGGMNTEAFF. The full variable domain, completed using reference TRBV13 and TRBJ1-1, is AAGVIQSPRHLIKEKRETATLKCYPIPRHDTVYWYQQGPGQDPQFLISFYEKMQSDKGSIPDRFSAQQFSDYHSELNMSSLELGDSALYFCASSQDRGGMNTEAFFGQGTRLTVV.

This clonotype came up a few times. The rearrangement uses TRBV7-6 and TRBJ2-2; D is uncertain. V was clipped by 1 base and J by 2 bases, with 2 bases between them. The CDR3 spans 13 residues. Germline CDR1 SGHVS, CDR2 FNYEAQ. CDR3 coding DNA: TGTGCCAGCAGCTTAGGAAACACCGGGGAGCTGTTTTTT. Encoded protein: CASSLGNTGELFF.

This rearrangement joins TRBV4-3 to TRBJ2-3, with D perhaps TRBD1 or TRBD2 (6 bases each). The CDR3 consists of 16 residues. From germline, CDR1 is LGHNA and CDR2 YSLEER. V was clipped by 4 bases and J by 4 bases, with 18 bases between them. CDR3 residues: CASSPGPGAGADTQYF. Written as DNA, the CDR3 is TGCGCCAGCAGCCCGGGACCGGGGGCAGGTGCAGATACGCAGTATTTT.

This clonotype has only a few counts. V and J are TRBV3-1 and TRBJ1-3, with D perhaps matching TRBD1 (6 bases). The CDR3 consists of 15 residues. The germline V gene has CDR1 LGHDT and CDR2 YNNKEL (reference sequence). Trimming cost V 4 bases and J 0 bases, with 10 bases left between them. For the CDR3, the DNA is TGTGCCAGCAGCCCAAACAGGGTCTCTGGAAACACCATATATTTT. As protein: CASSPNRVSGNTIYF.

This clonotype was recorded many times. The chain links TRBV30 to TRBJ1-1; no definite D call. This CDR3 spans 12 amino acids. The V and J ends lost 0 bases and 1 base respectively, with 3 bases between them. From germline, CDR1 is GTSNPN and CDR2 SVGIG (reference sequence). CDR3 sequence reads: CAWSVGNTEAFF. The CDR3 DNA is TGTGCCTGGAGTGTGGGGAACACTGAAGCTTTCTTT.

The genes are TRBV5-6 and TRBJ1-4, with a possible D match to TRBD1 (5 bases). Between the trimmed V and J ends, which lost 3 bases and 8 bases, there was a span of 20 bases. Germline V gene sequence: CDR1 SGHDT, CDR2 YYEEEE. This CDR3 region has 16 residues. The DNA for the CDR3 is TGTGCCAGCAGCTGGGAAAGCGGCCAGGGCGGAGAAAAACTGTTTTTT. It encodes CASSWESGQGGEKLFF.

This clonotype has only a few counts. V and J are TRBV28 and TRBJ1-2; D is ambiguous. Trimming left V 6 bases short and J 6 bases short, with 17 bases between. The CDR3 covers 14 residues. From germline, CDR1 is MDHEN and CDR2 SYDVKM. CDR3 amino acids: CASRSTEHGHGYTF. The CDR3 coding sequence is TGTGCCAGCAGGTCCACCGAGCACGGGCATGGCTACACCTTC.

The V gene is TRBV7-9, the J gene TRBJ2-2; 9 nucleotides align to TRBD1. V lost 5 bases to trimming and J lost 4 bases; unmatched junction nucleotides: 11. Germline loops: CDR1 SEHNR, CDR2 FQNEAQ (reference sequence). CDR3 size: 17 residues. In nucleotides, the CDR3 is TGTGCCAGCAGCGCATTAACGGGACAGGGTTTCACCGGGGAGCTGTTTTTT. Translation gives CASSALTGQGFTGELFF.

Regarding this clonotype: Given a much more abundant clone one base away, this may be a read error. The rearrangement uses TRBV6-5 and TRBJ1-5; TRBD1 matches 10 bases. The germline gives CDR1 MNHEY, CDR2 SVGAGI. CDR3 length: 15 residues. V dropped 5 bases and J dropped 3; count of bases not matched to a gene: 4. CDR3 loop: CASSRQGADNQPQHF. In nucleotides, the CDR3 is TGTGCCAGCAGTCGACAGGGGGCTGACAATCAGCCCCAGCATTTT.

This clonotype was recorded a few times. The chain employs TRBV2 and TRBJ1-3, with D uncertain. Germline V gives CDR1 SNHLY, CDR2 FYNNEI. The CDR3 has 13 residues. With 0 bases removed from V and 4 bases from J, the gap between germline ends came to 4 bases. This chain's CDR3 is CASSEAGGNTIYF. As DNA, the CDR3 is TGTGCCAGCAGTGAAGCGGGGGGAAACACCATATATTTT.

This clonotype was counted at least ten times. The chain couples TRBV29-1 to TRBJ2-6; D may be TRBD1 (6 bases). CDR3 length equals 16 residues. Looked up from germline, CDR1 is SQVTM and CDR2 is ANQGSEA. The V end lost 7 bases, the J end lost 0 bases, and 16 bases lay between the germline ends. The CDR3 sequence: CSAFRDTDSGANVLTF. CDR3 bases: TGCAGCGCCTTCCGGGACACGGACTCTGGGGCCAACGTCCTGACTTTC.

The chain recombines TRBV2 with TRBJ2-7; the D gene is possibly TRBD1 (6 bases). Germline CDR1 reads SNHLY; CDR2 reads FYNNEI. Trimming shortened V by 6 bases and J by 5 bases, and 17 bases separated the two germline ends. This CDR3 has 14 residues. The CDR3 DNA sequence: TGTGCCAGCAGCGGGCGAGCAGGGGTGGACGAGCAGTACTTC. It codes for CASSGRAGVDEQYF. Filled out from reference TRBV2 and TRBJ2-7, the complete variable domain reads EPEVTQTPSHQVTQMGQEVILRCVPISNHLYFYWYRQILGQKVEFLVSFYNNEISEKSEIFDDQFSVERPDGSNFTLKIRSTKLEDSAMYFCASSGRAGVDEQYFGPGTRLTVT.

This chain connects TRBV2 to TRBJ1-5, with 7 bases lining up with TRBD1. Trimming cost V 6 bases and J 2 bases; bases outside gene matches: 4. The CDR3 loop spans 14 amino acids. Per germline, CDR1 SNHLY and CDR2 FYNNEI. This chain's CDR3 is CASRPTGGNQPQHF. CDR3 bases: TGTGCCAGCAGACCCACAGGGGGCAATCAGCCCCAGCATTTT.

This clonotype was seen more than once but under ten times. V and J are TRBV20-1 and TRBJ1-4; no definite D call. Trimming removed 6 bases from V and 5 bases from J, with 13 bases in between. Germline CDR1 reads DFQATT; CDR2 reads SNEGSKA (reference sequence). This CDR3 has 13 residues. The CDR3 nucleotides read TGCAGTGCCAGAAGGCTCTTAAATGAAAAACTGTTTTTT. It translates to CSARRLLNEKLFF.

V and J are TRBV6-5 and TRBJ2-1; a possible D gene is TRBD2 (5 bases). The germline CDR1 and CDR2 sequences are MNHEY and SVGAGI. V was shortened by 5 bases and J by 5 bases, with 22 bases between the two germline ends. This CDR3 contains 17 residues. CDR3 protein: CASSATAELKIHNEQFF. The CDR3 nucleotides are TGTGCCAGCAGTGCCACAGCGGAACTAAAAATTCACAATGAGCAGTTCTTC.

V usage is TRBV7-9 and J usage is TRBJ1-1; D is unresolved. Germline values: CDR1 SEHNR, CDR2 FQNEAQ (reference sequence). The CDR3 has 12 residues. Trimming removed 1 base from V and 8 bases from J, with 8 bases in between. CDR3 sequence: CASSLGSAEAFF. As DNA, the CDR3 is TGTGCCAGCAGCTTAGGGTCGGCAGAAGCTTTCTTT.

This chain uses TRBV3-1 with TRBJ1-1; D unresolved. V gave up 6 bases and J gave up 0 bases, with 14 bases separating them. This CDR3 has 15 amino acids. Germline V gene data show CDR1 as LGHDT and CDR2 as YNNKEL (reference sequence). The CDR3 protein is CASRLRPTVNTEAFF. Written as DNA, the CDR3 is TGTGCCAGCAGACTAAGACCAACAGTGAACACTGAAGCTTTCTTT.